This T cell receptor beta chain was identified during a study of blood T cell repertoires in COVID-19. About the study: Italy, Spain and the United States were the sources of the convalescent and acute COVID-19 samples. Sample material is recorded as cDNA or gDNA derived from T cells, B-cell-depleted T cells, or PBMCs.

The germline V gene encodes CDR1 SGHNT and CDR2 YYREEE (reference sequence). V trimming: 3 bases; J trimming: 5 bases; junction bases outside the gene matches: 8. The CDR3 is 15 amino acids. As handled by the study authors: Amplifying reference gene primers gave estimates of nucleated cell counts. The repertoire was sequenced with immunoSEQ multiplex PCR; TCRdb's copy has only in-frame clones and lacks some. For V, J and clone size, that table is used; D and trimming come from the DNA. The table lists around 250,000 clones, 85% of them singletons. Specimen: peripheral blood. The clonotype comes from a man aged 50 to 60 with active or convalescent COVID-19. The chain carries TRBV5-4 and TRBJ2-1; TRBD2 matches 7 bases. The CDR3 region has the DNA TGTGCCAGCAGCTCGATGGGACTAACGGACAATGAGCAGTTCTTC. It yields the protein CASSSMGLTDNEQFF.